This T cell receptor beta chain was observed in a study of blood T cell repertoires in COVID-19 (dated by TCRdb to 2018 to 2020). About the full investigation: Collaborator samples came from the United States, Italy and Spain and covered acute and convalescent phases of COVID-19. The material from the prospective study consisted of cDNA or gDNA derived from T cells, B-cell-depleted T cells, or PBMCs. The dataset comprised deeply sampled blood TCRbeta repertoires from subjects exposed to, actively infected with, or recovered from COVID-19. The repertoires were released in a freely available public database intended as a resource for research on the immune response to SARS-CoV-2. The samples were drawn from two sources: the first 160 participants of the ongoing ImmuneRACE study, and over 950 subjects contributed by 6 global collaborators. Nearly every sample came with metadata listing a de-identified subject ID, COVID-19 status, age in years and sex. Where available, HLA class I and class II types were obtained from metadata supplied by the sample provider rather than from assay-based typing.

Collaborating institutions collected whole blood in K2EDTA tubes following their own protocols. Collaborator samples were shipped for TCRbeta analysis as frozen whole blood, isolated PBMCs, or DNA extracted from either sample type. TCRbeta CDR3 regions were amplified from genomic DNA using the immunoSEQ Assay, a bias-controlled multiplex PCR. Regarding the original processing steps: The number of nucleated cells in each sample was estimated by amplification of reference gene primers within the assay. To quantify the absolute abundance of each unique TCRbeta CDR3 rearrangement, sequence reads were collapsed and filtered. For each sample, productive Simpson clonality was calculated as the square root of Simpson's diversity index across productive rearrangements. What TCRdb holds here is the immuneACCESS table cut down to in-frame rearrangements. Part of the clones is not present; checked against another copy, under half of the missing clones reflect an unresolved V gene, and the others are unexplained. Clone size and V and J calls were adopted from that table, with D and trimming inferred from the DNA. A total of some 29,000 clones appear in this sample, approximately 84% of them only once. About 9.3% of the sample rests with the top ten.

For this clone: Its recognized antigen is unknown. No base quality values were provided; no much bigger clone lies one nucleotide off.

Broader findings and caveats from the paper: The amount of clinical and demographic metadata varied by source and participant and was provided uncurated.

The clonotype originates from a man older than 75 with active COVID-19. The sequenced sample consisted of peripheral blood.

The nucleotides are TGTGCCAGCAGTTACTCGAAGACAGGACGCTCCTACGAGCAGTACTTC. Translated, this gives CASSYSKTGRSYEQYF. Recombination joined TRBV6-2 or TRBV6-3 with TRBJ2-7; TRBD1 is perhaps the D gene, given 6 matching bases. CDR1 and CDR2, per the germline V gene, are MNHEY and SVGEGT. The CDR3 has 16 amino acids, counting the end cysteine and phenylalanine. Here the CDR3 DNA is all that survives: 48 bases in frame from base 1. The V end loses 0 bases and the J end loses 0 bases, and a stretch of 12 bases separates them.